The clone carrying this T cell receptor beta chain was picked up one time. Its antigen is unidentified. This entry comes from a study of long-term antiretroviral therapy in people with HIV. General study results and limits: In HIV, the repertoires covered a tighter span of CDR3 lengths than in controls.

Version v3.0 of the immunoSEQ assay ran at survey level. The method was immunoSEQ multiplex PCR; TCRdb's version includes in-frame clones alone and lacks a portion of them. Of 7,700 or so clones listed, more than 65% are singletons. Looked up from germline, CDR1 is SQVTM and CDR2 is ANQGSEA. This CDR3 spans 14 amino acids. With V trimmed by 4 bases and J by 3 bases, 8 bases remained unmatched. The clonotype originates from a man in his forties with HIV. Sequencing used unsorted PBMCs, obtained about 2.5 years before starting antiretroviral therapy. The chain is built from TRBV29-1 and TRBJ1-2; TRBD1 matches at 7 bases. The CDR3 reads CSVGSTGAYYGYTF. The CDR3 nucleotides are TGCAGCGTTGGGTCCACAGGGGCTTACTATGGCTACACCTTC.